This note documents a single T cell receptor (beta chain) sequence. Donors were healthy HIV-negative adults without recent acute infections or vaccinations. Nashville, Tennessee was home to all donors, who were Caucasian adults. From CD4+ cells came CD45RA+ naive and CD45RA-negative memory subsets. This sample stems from a study of shared clonotypes between healthy human individuals. Study in general: A donor's plate count was three for CD4 naive and three for CD4 memory; CD8 naive had two and CD8 memory one.

V lost 2 bases and J 7 bases, leaving 12 bases between the germline ends. This CDR3 has 14 amino acids. Germline CDR1 and CDR2: MDHEN and SYDVKM. Some clones are missing from TCRdb's copy, which holds only in-frame ones; the method was immunoSEQ multiplex PCR. The sample yields 2 million to 2.5 million clones, under 95% seen once. The J gene is TRBJ2-1, the V gene TRBV28; TRBD2 might be the D (6 bases). The source of this sequence is a man aged 18 to 30 in good health. Some clones in this sample may be carry-over from other donors' samples. The material sequenced was naive CD4+ T cells from PBMCs. This sample's subset: CD45RA+ positively selected. This CDR3 is CASSLVEGRNEQFF. DNA of the CDR3: TGTGCCAGCAGTTTAGTAGAGGGGAGGAATGAGCAGTTCTTC. Full variable domain (missing parts from reference TRBV28 and TRBJ2-1): DVKVTQSSRYLVKRTGEKVFLECVQDMDHENMFWYRQDPGLGLRLIYFSYDVKMKEKGDIPEGYSVSREKKERFSLILESASTNQTSMYLCASSLVEGRNEQFFGPGTRLTVL.